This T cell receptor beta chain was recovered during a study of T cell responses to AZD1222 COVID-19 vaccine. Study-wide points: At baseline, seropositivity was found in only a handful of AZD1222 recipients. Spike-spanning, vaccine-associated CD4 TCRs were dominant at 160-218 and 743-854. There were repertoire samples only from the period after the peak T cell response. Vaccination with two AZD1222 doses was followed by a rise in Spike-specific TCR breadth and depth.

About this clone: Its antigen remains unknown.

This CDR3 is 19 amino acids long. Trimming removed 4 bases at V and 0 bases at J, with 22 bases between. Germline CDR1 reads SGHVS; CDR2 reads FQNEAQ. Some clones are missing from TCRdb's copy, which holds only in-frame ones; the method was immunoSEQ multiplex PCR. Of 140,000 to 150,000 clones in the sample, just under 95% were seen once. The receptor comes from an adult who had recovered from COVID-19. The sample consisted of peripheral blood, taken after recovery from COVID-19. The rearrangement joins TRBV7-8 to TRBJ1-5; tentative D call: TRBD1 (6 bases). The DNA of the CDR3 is TGTGCCAGCAGCTATATCAGGGGATCTCCCATTTATAGCAATCAGCCCCAGCATTTT. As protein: CASSYIRGSPIYSNQPQHF.